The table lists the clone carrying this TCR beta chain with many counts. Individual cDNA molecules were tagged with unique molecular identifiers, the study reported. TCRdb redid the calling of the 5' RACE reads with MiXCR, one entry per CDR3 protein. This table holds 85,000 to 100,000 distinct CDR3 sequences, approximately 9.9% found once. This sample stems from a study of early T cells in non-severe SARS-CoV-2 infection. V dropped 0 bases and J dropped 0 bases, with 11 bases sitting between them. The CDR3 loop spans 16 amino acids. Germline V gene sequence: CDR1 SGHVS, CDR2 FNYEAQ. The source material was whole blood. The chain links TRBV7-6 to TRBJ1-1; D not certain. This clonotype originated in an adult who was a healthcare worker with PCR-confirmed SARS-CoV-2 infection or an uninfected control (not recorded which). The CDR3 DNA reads TGTGCCAGCAGCTTAGCGGGGTCGCGGCTGAACACTGAAGCTTTCTTT. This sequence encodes CASSLAGSRLNTEAFF.